This TCR beta chain stems from a study of control samples from healthy donors and cancer patients. Germline assignment: CDR1 SNHLY and CDR2 FYNNEI. CDR3 length equals 12 residues. The ends were cut back, 5 bases at V and 8 bases at J, with 12 bases in the middle. Some clones are missing from TCRdb's copy, which holds only in-frame ones; the method was immunoSEQ multiplex PCR. The table shows about 140,000 clones, with 80% to 95% occurring only once. The sample comprised blood. The clonotype was recovered from a man aged 25-45 years in good health. The V and J genes are TRBV2 and TRBJ1-1; D remains ambiguous. Here the CDR3 reads CASSSRRGEAFF. As DNA, the CDR3 is TGTGCCAGCAGTTCTCGACGCGGGGAAGCTTTCTTT.